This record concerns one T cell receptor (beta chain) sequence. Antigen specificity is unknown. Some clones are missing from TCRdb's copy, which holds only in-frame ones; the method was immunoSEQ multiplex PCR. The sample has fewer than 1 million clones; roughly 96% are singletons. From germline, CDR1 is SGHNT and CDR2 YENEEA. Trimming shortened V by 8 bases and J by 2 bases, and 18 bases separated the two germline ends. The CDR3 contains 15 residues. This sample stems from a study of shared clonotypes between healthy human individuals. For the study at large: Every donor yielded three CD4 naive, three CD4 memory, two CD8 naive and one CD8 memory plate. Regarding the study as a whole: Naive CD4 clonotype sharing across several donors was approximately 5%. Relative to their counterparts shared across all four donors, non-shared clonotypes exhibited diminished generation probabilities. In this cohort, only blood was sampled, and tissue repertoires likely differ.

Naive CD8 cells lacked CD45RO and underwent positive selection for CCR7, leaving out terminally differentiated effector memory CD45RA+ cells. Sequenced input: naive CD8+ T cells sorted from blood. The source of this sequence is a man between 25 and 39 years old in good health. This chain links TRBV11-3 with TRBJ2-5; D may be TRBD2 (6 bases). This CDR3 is CASRPIAARQETQYF. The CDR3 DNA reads TGTGCCAGCCGCCCTATAGCGGCTAGACAAGAGACCCAGTACTTC.